This is a list of T cell receptor beta chains from one sample in a study of T cell clones after liver transplantation. Only in-frame clones appear in the TCRdb table, and some are missing; sequencing was by immunoSEQ multiplex PCR. This table has some 59,000 clones, 60% to 80% appearing once. The source was CD4+ T cells from blood, collected at the 22-month timepoint. These receptors all come from a human patient who received a liver transplant. Part of the T cell pool may stem from the graft donor. Each CDR3 is given with its conserved first and last residue. The D gene is left open where the match is weak. Part of the rows lack a size; the others show once, few, many or a class for expanded clones.

size,length,V,D,J,DNA,CDR3
-,16,TRBV9,-,TRBJ2-5,TGTGCCAGCAGCGTAGTGCAGGAGACGATAGGAGAGACCCAGTACTTC,CASSVVQETIGETQYF
-,18,TRBV9,-,TRBJ2-6,TGTGCCAGCAGCGTAGTTGCAGGTCCCCCGTCTGGGGCCAACGTCCTGACTTTC,CASSVVAGPPSGANVLTF
few,15,TRBV5-4,TRBD1,TRBJ1-1,TGTGCCAGCAGCGTGGACAGGAGTCCGAACACTGAAGCTTTCTTT,CASSVDRSPNTEAFF
-,14,TRBV5-1,TRBD1,TRBJ1-1,TGCGCCAGCAGCGGGACAGGGACGGGCGCTGAAGCTTTCTTT,CASSGTGTGAEAFF
once,15,TRBV30,-,TRBJ2-7,TGTGCCTGGAGTCCTACAGGGTTTTCTACGGGCGAGCAGTACTTC,CAWSPTGFSTGEQYF
-,14,TRBV28,TRBD2,TRBJ2-3,TGTGCCAGCAGCCTTGGACGGGGGGGCAAGGGGCAGTATTTT,CASSLGRGGKGQYF
-,13,TRBV9,-,TRBJ2-3,TGTGCCAGCAGCCCCCGACCAGGGGATACGCAGTATTTT,CASSPRPGDTQYF
-,17,TRBV7-2,TRBD2,TRBJ2-6,TGTGCCAGCAGCTTGAGCGGGGGGAACTCTGGGGCCAACGTCCTGACTTTC,CASSLSGGNSGANVLTF
-,12,TRBV19,-,TRBJ1-2,TGTGCCAGTACGAGGACGGACTATGGCTACACCTTC,CASTRTDYGYTF
medium-sized,14,TRBV7-2,-,TRBJ2-3,TGTGCCAGCAGCTTAGGACAGGCACAAGATACGCAGTATTTT,CASSLGQAQDTQYF
-,15,TRBV5-1,TRBD1,TRBJ2-5,TGCGCCAGCAGCTCCCTAATAGGGGGCAGGGAGACCCAGTACTTC,CASSSLIGGRETQYF
-,15,TRBV5-1,TRBD1,TRBJ1-6,TGCGCCAGCAGCTCTATGGGACAGGGAATGTCACCCCTCCACTTT,CASSSMGQGMSPLHF
-,17,TRBV7-9,TRBD1,TRBJ2-1,TGTGCCAGCAGCTTAGCGTCGGGGGACAGGGGGCGTAATGAGCAGTTCTTC,CASSLASGDRGRNEQFF
few,15,TRBV18,TRBD1,TRBJ1-1,TGTGCCAGCTCATCACCGGGACAGGGAGGTTCTGAAGCTTTCTTT,CASSSPGQGGSEAFF
few,15,TRBV7-3,TRBD2,TRBJ2-3,TGTGCCAGCAGCTTATCGGCTAGCGGGGCAGATACGCAGTATTTT,CASSLSASGADTQYF
-,16,TRBV6-4,-,TRBJ2-1,TGTGCCAGCAGTGACTCGCCGGGGGTGAGGGACAATGAGCAGTTCTTC,CASSDSPGVRDNEQFF
-,15,TRBV11-2,-,TRBJ2-7,TGTGCCAGCAGCCTGATACCGGGACGTTTCTACGAGCAGTACTTC,CASSLIPGRFYEQYF
-,15,TRBV5-1,-,TRBJ1-5,TGCGCCAGCAGCTTCGGTCCGGGGGCAAATCAGCCCCAGCATTTT,CASSFGPGANQPQHF
-,12,TRBV29-1,-,TRBJ2-7,TGCAGCGTTGACGGAGATGCTTACGAGCAGTACTTC,CSVDGDAYEQYF
once,14,TRBV6-5,-,TRBJ2-1,TGTGCCAGCCAAGGCAGGTCGACACACAATGAGCAGTTCTTC,CASQGRSTHNEQFF
-,13,TRBV6-5,-,TRBJ2-7,TGTGCCAGCAGTTACTCCGTCGGGTACGAGCAGTACTTC,CASSYSVGYEQYF
few,15,TRBV28,-,TRBJ1-3,TGTGCCAGCAGACAAACAGGGCTTACTGGAAACACCATATATTTT,CASRQTGLTGNTIYF
-,14,TRBV19,-,TRBJ2-7,TGTGCCAGTAGTCCAGGTTTCCCCTCCTACGAGCAGTACTTC,CASSPGFPSYEQYF
-,15,TRBV5-1,TRBD1,TRBJ1-2,TGCGCCAGCAGCTTTAGTGGACAGGGGTCGGGAGGCTACACCTTC,CASSFSGQGSGGYTF
-,13,TRBV30,-,TRBJ1-6,TGTGCCTGGAAATTGGTAGTTGGCTCACCCCTCCACTTT,CAWKLVVGSPLHF
-,16,TRBV10-2,-,TRBJ2-1,TGCGCCAGCAGTGAGTTCCAAGCCGGGGGGCACAATGAGCAGTTCTTC,CASSEFQAGGHNEQFF
few,13,TRBV5-6,-,TRBJ1-4,TGTGCCAGCAGCCCCATAGGGAATGAAAAACTGTTTTTT,CASSPIGNEKLFF
-,14,TRBV29-1,-,TRBJ2-6,TGCAGCGTCCAAAGAGACTCTGGGGCCAACGTCCTGACTTTC,CSVQRDSGANVLTF
-,16,TRBV19,-,TRBJ1-5,TGTGCCAGTAGTCCCCAGGCAACAGCGAGCAATCAGCCCCAGCATTTT,CASSPQATASNQPQHF
-,16,TRBV5-1,-,TRBJ1-5,TGCGCCAGCAGCCCGCTGGGTACGGGGAAAGACCAGCCCCAGCATTTT,CASSPLGTGKDQPQHF
-,14,TRBV7-9,-,TRBJ1-3,TGTGCCAGCAGCTTACAGGGTGCAGGAAACACCATATATTTT,CASSLQGAGNTIYF
once,15,TRBV6-1,-,TRBJ1-4,TGTGCCAGCAGTGAAGCTAACAGGCTAGCCGAAAAACTGTTTTTT,CASSEANRLAEKLFF
-,13,TRBV28,-,TRBJ1-6,TGTGCCAGCCGACCAGGATTTAATTCACCCCTCCACTTT,CASRPGFNSPLHF
many,16,TRBV5-1,-,TRBJ1-5,TGCGCCAGCAGCGAACAGGGTCCCTTTAGCAATCAGCCCCAGCATTTT,CASSEQGPFSNQPQHF
once,14,TRBV5-1,-,TRBJ1-1,TGCGCCAGCAGCCTACAGGGCCCGAACACTGAAGCTTTCTTT,CASSLQGPNTEAFF
few,16,TRBV4-2,-,TRBJ2-5,TGTGCCAGCAGCCAACCACAGGGTGGCGTACAAGAGACCCAGTACTTC,CASSQPQGGVQETQYF
-,15,TRBV9,-,TRBJ1-6,TGTGCCAGCAGCGTAGGGACAACGAATAATTCACCCCTCCACTTT,CASSVGTTNNSPLHF
once,15,TRBV19,-,TRBJ1-4,TGTGCCAGTAGTATATCAGCAGGCCCTAATGAAAAACTGTTTTTT,CASSISAGPNEKLFF
-,14,TRBV6-1,-,TRBJ1-2,TGTGCCAGCAGTGCCGCATGGCTTAACTATGGCTACACCTTC,CASSAAWLNYGYTF
-,12,TRBV5-1,-,TRBJ1-5,TGCGCCAGCAGAAGGGGGTATCAGCCCCAGCATTTT,CASRRGYQPQHF
-,16,TRBV6-1,TRBD2,TRBJ2-1,TGTGCCAGCAGTGAATCTCTAGCGGGGGAACGCAATGAGCAGTTCTTC,CASSESLAGERNEQFF
-,15,TRBV7-8,TRBD1,TRBJ2-7,TGTGCCAGCAGCTATCGACATGACAGGGGCCACGAGCAGTACTTC,CASSYRHDRGHEQYF
-,19,TRBV29-1,-,TRBJ2-6,TGCAGCGTTGAAGATCCTGACAGGACCCTAAGCTCTGGGGCCAACGTCCTGACTTTC,CSVEDPDRTLSSGANVLTF
-,15,TRBV6-5,-,TRBJ1-6,TGTGCCAGCCACACCGAGGGCCTGGGTAATTCACCCCTCCACTTT,CASHTEGLGNSPLHF
once,15,TRBV9,-,TRBJ2-2,TGTGCCAGCAGCGTAGGCGGCAGGGAATCAGGGGAGCTGTTTTTT,CASSVGGRESGELFF
-,14,TRBV2,-,TRBJ2-7,TGTGCCAGCAGCAAGCAGGACATGACCTACGAGCAGTACTTC,CASSKQDMTYEQYF
-,15,TRBV7-9,-,TRBJ1-1,TGTGCCAGCAGCTTAGATTTGGGGAGGAACACTGAAGCTTTCTTT,CASSLDLGRNTEAFF
-,15,TRBV6-1,-,TRBJ2-3,TGTGCCAGCAGTGAATTTAGAGGGATCGCAGATACGCAGTATTTT,CASSEFRGIADTQYF
many,14,TRBV5-8,-,TRBJ1-5,TGTGCCAGCAGCTGGGGGAGGGGTGACCAGCCCCAGCATTTT,CASSWGRGDQPQHF
-,14,TRBV30,-,TRBJ1-4,TGTGCCTGGAGTGAGGGGAGGCCAAATGAAAAACTGTTTTTT,CAWSEGRPNEKLFF
-,17,TRBV18,-,TRBJ1-2,TGTGCCAGCTCGCCGACTTCCGGGACCCAATCTAACTATGGCTACACCTTC,CASSPTSGTQSNYGYTF
-,14,TRBV11-2,-,TRBJ1-2,TGTGCCAGCAGCTTATACAGGGACCTCTATGGCTACACCTTC,CASSLYRDLYGYTF
-,15,TRBV7-9,-,TRBJ2-6,TGTGCCAGCAGCCACAGGGTCTCCGGGGCCAACGTCCTGACTTTC,CASSHRVSGANVLTF
-,16,TRBV2,-,TRBJ2-3,TGTGCCAGCAGTGAATCCGGCGTTCGGGGCACAGATACGCAGTATTTT,CASSESGVRGTDTQYF